This T cell receptor beta chain was captured in a study of blood T cell repertoires in COVID-19. Study-wide context: Samples representing acute and convalescent COVID-19 were sourced from the United States, Italy and Spain. T cells, B-cell-depleted T cells, or PBMCs provided the cDNA or gDNA that served as material.

CDR3 length: 14 residues. Sequencing used immunoSEQ multiplex PCR; TCRdb keeps in-frame clones, though not all of them. The sample includes 230,000 or so clones, around 80% of them seen just once. Sequenced material: peripheral blood. The chain employs TRBV21-1 and TRBJ2-3; the table's TRBD2 call for D was not verified on the DNA. TRBV21-1 corresponds to a pseudogene. The clonotype originates from a man aged 35-49 years who had recovered from COVID-19. The CDR3 is CASRRGVGQHTQYF. CDR3 nucleotide sequence: TGTGCCAGCAGGCGGGGGGTGGGACAGCACACGCAGTATTTT.